These 19 T cell receptor beta chains were all obtained from the same sample, sequenced in a study of radiation and T cells in renal cell carcinoma. Clones were read by immunoSEQ multiplex PCR, and TCRdb kept only the in-frame ones, dropping some. The sample has some 100,000 clones, 70% to 85% seen once. Described time point: baseline pretreatment blood. Treatment denoted: 15 Gy SBRT to primary tumor, nephrectomy 4 weeks later. Sample: blood, taken from a patient whose treatment included radiotherapy and nephrectomy. These receptor sequences come from a man aged 60 to 69 with renal cell carcinoma.

The chain couples TRBV7-8 to TRBJ2-7, with 9 bases that match TRBD1. The CDR3 consists of 15 residues. The junction had 6 bases not matched to a gene; V was cut back by 4 bases and J by 2 bases. The germline V gene encodes CDR1 SGHVS and CDR2 FQNEAQ. CDR3 amino acids: CASSSPGQGPYEQYF. The CDR3 nucleotides read TGTGCCAGCAGCTCACCGGGACAGGGCCCCTACGAGCAGTACTTC.

The V call is TRBV5-4, the J call TRBJ2-4; possibly TRBD2 for D (7 bases). Looked up from germline, CDR1 is SGHNT and CDR2 is YYREEE (reference sequence). CDR3 length equals 14 residues. V shed 10 bases and J shed 7 bases, with 21 bases lying between them. CDR3 nucleotide sequence: TGTGCCGTAAGAGGGGGGGGAAATTCGAACATTCAGTACTTC. Encoded protein: CAVRGGGNSNIQYF. The variable domain in full, completed from reference TRBV5-4 and TRBJ2-4, reads ETGVTQSPTHLIKTRGQQVTLRCSSQSGHNTVSWYQQALGQGPQFIFQYYREEENGRGNFPPRFSGLQFPNYSSELNVNALELDDSALYLCAVRGGGNSNIQYFGAGTRLSVL.

CDR3 region: CASSPSGSSYNEQFF. The CDR3 bases are TGTGCCAGCAGCCCTAGCGGGAGCTCCTACAATGAGCAGTTCTTC. The genes are TRBV7-2 and TRBJ2-1; 10 positions match TRBD2. Germline assignment: CDR1 SGHTA and CDR2 FQGNSA. The CDR3 spans 15 residues. V shed 5 bases and J 0 bases; nucleotides not matched to a gene: 1.

V and J are TRBV5-8 and TRBJ1-2; D uncertain. V lost 0 bases and J 3 bases, leaving 6 bases between the germline ends. This CDR3 is 13 amino acids long. Germline assignment: CDR1 SGHTS and CDR2 YDEGEE. CDR3 amino acids: CASSLETDYGYTF. For the CDR3, the DNA is TGTGCCAGCAGCTTGGAGACTGACTATGGCTACACCTTC.

The chain recombines TRBV7-3 with TRBJ1-4, with TRBD1 matching over 8 bases. The J segment lost 5 bases and the V segment lost 9 bases, leaving 8 bases of the junction unmatched. CDR3 length: 14 amino acids. CDR1 SGHTA and CDR2 FQGTGA come from the germline V gene. CDR3 sequence (DNA): TGTGCCAGGGAACGGGGACAGGACAATGAAAAACTGTTTTTT. Amino acids: CARERGQDNEKLFF.

This clone has a handful of counts. Distinct nucleotide sequences in the sample also encode this CDR3. The chain combines TRBV7-3 with TRBJ2-3; 14 positions agree with TRBD2. Germline V gene data show CDR1 as SGHTA and CDR2 as FQGTGA. Trimming cost V 6 bases and J 8 bases; bases outside gene matches: 4. CDR3 size: 14 residues. The CDR3 sequence is CASSSGLAGGTQYF. The CDR3 nucleotides are TGTGCCAGCAGTTCCGGACTAGCGGGAGGTACGCAGTATTTT.

The V and J genes are TRBV6-5 and TRBJ2-4; D ambiguous. The CDR3 length is 14 residues. V lost 6 bases to trimming and J lost 6 bases, with 15 bases between them. The germline gives CDR1 MNHEY, CDR2 SVGAGI. This chain's CDR3 is CASSPAQDLNIQYF. Written as DNA, the CDR3 is TGTGCCAGCAGCCCGGCGCAGGACCTAAACATTCAGTACTTC.

V gene TRBV6-1 combines with J gene TRBJ1-1; D possibly corresponds to TRBD1 (5 bases). V lost 8 bases and J 3 bases, leaving 13 bases between the germline ends. The CDR3 runs 13 residues. Germline-derived CDR1 and CDR2 are MNHNS and SASEGT. The DNA for the CDR3 is TGTGCCAGCGGGGGACGGCGTGACACTGAAGCTTTCTTT. Its translation is CASGGRRDTEAFF.

This chain uses TRBV7-7 with TRBJ1-1; D unresolved. This CDR3 spans 13 amino acids. Per the germline V gene, CDR1 is SSHAT and CDR2 is FNYEAQ (reference sequence). Trimming left V 2 bases short and J 1 base short, with 5 bases between. CDR3 nucleotides: TGTGCCAGCAGCTTAATGGAGAACACTGAAGCTTTCTTT. Protein sequence: CASSLMENTEAFF.

The CDR3 sequence: CASSQAVPSMSGNTIYF. CDR3 sequence (DNA): TGTGCCAGCAGCCAAGCGGTCCCATCTATGTCTGGAAACACCATATATTTT. The J gene is TRBJ1-3, the V gene TRBV4-2; no clear D gene. CDR1 is LGHNA and CDR2 is YNFKEQ in the germline V gene. Trimming removed 1 base at V and 1 base at J, with 14 bases between. The CDR3 has 17 residues.

V gene TRBV2 combines with J gene TRBJ1-5; D is possibly TRBD1 (5 bases). The CDR3 totals 16 residues. The germline V gene encodes CDR1 SNHLY and CDR2 FYNNEI. V was pared by 2 bases and J by 8 bases, with 19 bases between. CDR3 region: CASSERQGRLGKPQHF. The CDR3 nucleotides are TGTGCCAGCAGTGAACGGCAGGGTCGCCTTGGGAAGCCCCAGCATTTT.

The gene calls are TRBV5-1 and TRBJ2-2; 8 nucleotides line up with TRBD1. Germline CDR1 is SGHRS and CDR2 is YFSETQ. After removal of 0 bases from V and 9 bases from J, the junction contained 7 bases not matched to a gene. The CDR3 spans 15 residues. As DNA, the CDR3 is TGCGCCAGCAGCTTGGCCGCCCAGGGGGCGCGGGAGCTGTTTTTT. Translating gives CASSLAAQGARELFF.

This chain connects TRBV19 to TRBJ1-4; TRBD1 is a possible D gene (6 bases). The CDR3 extends over 13 amino acids. Germline assignment: CDR1 LNHDA and CDR2 SQIVND (reference sequence). The ends were cut back, 10 bases at V and 8 bases at J, with 17 bases in the middle. The DNA of the CDR3 is TGTGCCACAGCACAGGGATTTGGCGAAAAACTGTTTTTT. This translates into CATAQGFGEKLFF.

The genes are TRBV2 and TRBJ2-5; 7 bases agree with TRBD2. The CDR3 contains 13 residues. Per germline, CDR1 SNHLY and CDR2 FYNNEI. With V trimmed by 6 bases and J by 5 bases, 6 bases remained unmatched. The CDR3 loop reads CASRPTGGETQYF. In nucleotides, the CDR3 is TGTGCCAGCAGGCCTACCGGGGGGGAGACCCAGTACTTC.

This clone was seen once. J is TRBJ2-7 and V is TRBV5-1; D is perhaps TRBD1 (6 bases). This CDR3 is built from 14 residues. Germline CDR1 and CDR2: SGHRS and YFSETQ. V was clipped by 1 base and J by 4 bases, with 12 bases between them. The CDR3 is CASSLNAGEYEQYF. CDR3 DNA sequence: TGCGCCAGCAGCTTGAATGCAGGGGAATACGAGCAGTACTTC. The full variable domain, completed using reference TRBV5-1 and TRBJ2-7, is KAGVTQTPRYLIKTRGQQVTLSCSPISGHRSVSWYQQTPGQGLQFLFEYFSETQRNKGNFPGRFSGRQFSNSRSEMNVSTLELGDSALYLCASSLNAGEYEQYFGPGTRLTVT.

V is TRBV5-4 and J is TRBJ2-1; D remains ambiguous. Trimming pared 0 bases from V and 7 bases from J, leaving 11 bases between. The germline V gene encodes CDR1 SGHNT and CDR2 YYREEE (reference sequence). The CDR3 runs to 14 residues. In nucleotides, the CDR3 is TGTGCCAGCAGCTTGGGGTATCGAGTTAATGAGCAGTTCTTC. Translated, it gives CASSLGYRVNEQFF.

The chain combines TRBV19 with TRBJ1-4; D might be TRBD1 (5 bases). CDR3 length: 15 residues. The V gene's germline CDR1 is LNHDA and CDR2 SQIVND (reference sequence). V dropped 4 bases and J dropped 8 bases, with 17 bases sitting between them. CDR3 nucleotide sequence: TGTGCCAGTAGTAAAAACCAGGGCAGCAGCGAAAAACTGTTTTTT. As protein: CASSKNQGSSEKLFF.

The rearrangement links TRBV11-1 to TRBJ2-7; the D is unclear. Per the germline V gene, CDR1 is SGHAT and CDR2 is FQDESV (reference sequence). The CDR3 is made up of 13 amino acids. Trimming pared 5 bases from V and 2 bases from J, leaving 10 bases between. This CDR3 reads CASSLLRTYEQYF. For the CDR3, the DNA is TGTGCCAGCAGCCTACTGAGAACCTACGAGCAGTACTTC.

This clone has just a few counts. The chain has TRBV5-1 and TRBJ2-2; D is undetermined. The CDR3 consists of 12 residues. Germline V lookup: CDR1 SGHRS, CDR2 YFSETQ. Trimming left V 5 bases short and J 4 bases short, with 6 bases between. In nucleotides, the CDR3 is TGCGCCAGCAGTCGGCGCACCGGGGAGCTGTTTTTT. Its protein is CASSRRTGELFF.